The next 2 T cell receptor beta chains were all read from a single sample in a study of T-cell memory formation after mild COVID-19. Each CDR3 protein gets one entry after TCRdb re-called the 5' RACE reads with MiXCR. The table shows 300,000 to 400,000 distinct CDR3 sequences, with more than 20% occurring only once. The source material was PBMCs or a T cell subset sorted from them (not recorded which). The receptors shown here come from an adult woman who had mild COVID-19 (a few samples of this study predate the infection). Cell type and time point are not known.

The chain joins TRBV2 to TRBJ1-5, with D possibly matching TRBD1 (5 bases). Germline V CDR1 and CDR2: SNHLY, FYNNEI. V was shortened by 6 bases and J by 7 bases, with 19 bases between the two germline ends. The CDR3 consists of 15 residues. CDR3 DNA sequence: TGTGCCAGCAGGCAACTCGACAGCGTGTCGCAGCCCCAGCATTTT. It translates to CASRQLDSVSQPQHF. Complete variable domain (other parts from reference TRBV2 and TRBJ1-5): EPEVTQTPSHQVTQMGQEVILRCVPISNHLYFYWYRQILGQKVEFLVSFYNNEISEKSEIFDDQFSVERPDGSNFTLKIRSTKLEDSAMYFCASRQLDSVSQPQHFGDGTRLSIL.

This clonotype was recorded a few times. The chain combines TRBV9 with TRBJ2-3; a possible D gene is TRBD2 (6 bases). From germline, CDR1 is SGDLS and CDR2 YYNGEE. Trimming stripped 1 base from V and 2 bases from J, with 14 bases between. The CDR3 has 16 amino acids. DNA of the CDR3: TGTGCCAGCAGCGTACTCGGCGGGGCTAACACAGATACGCAGTATTTT. Its protein product is CASSVLGGANTDTQYF. The entire variable domain, with the rest obtained from reference TRBV9 and TRBJ2-3, is as follows: DSGVTQTPKHLITATGQRVTLRCSPRSGDLSVYWYQQSLDQGLQFLIQYYNGEERAKGNILERFSAQQFPDLHSELNLSSLELGDSALYFCASSVLGGANTDTQYFGPGTRLTVL.